Sequencing of this T cell receptor beta chain was carried out in a study of cytomegalovirus exposure and HLA in healthy donors. The overall study: Within the Caucasian-associated ancestry cluster were roughly 81% of the approximately 390 genotyped donors.

Worth noting for this clone: The antigen is not known.

Trimming shortened V by 0 bases and J by 1 base, and 12 bases separated the two germline ends. The CDR3 sequence is 16 residues long. Germline loops: CDR1 SGHAT, CDR2 FQNNGV. Findings and limits, study-wide: When presence/absence was analysed, sequencing depth was taken to be roughly uniform across donors. A later analysis reportedly found fewer N-insertions in an Asian-associated ancestry cluster than the roughly 680-donor mean. TCR beta sequences reportedly predicted most subjects' HLA-A and HLA-B alleles accurately.

With 60 Vbeta and 13 Jbeta primers, the PCR was carried out. Sequencing used immunoSEQ multiplex PCR; TCRdb keeps in-frame clones, though not all of them. The table lists 65,000 to 95,000 clones, 70% to 80% of them singletons. The sequence derives from a man aged 25 to 45 in good health and CMV-seronegative. This sequence joins TRBV11-2 and TRBJ1-1; D gene uncertain. The source material was PBMCs. DNA for the CDR3: TGTGCCAGCAGCTTAGATTCTGGCCTCCCGAACACTGAAGCTTTCTTT. It encodes CASSLDSGLPNTEAFF.